This T cell receptor (beta chain) was recorded in a study of Ad26.COV2.S vaccination and SARS-CoV-2 variants. Turning to the study itself: It was the COV1001 Ad26.COV2.S trial arm that included the donor. By the intramuscular route, Ad26.COV2.S was given once, or twice 56 days apart.

The treatment here: some 20 received Ad26.COV2.S at low or high dose, single or two shots; 5 received placebo; per-sample allocation not given. The samples date from day 63 after the first vaccine or placebo injection. Vaccination employed an Ad26 vector expressing the Wuhan-strain SARS-CoV-2 spike. V shed 4 bases and J shed 3 bases, with 16 bases lying between them. The length of the CDR3 is 15 residues. Looked up from germline, CDR1 is MGHRA and CDR2 is YSYEKL. Only in-frame clones appear in the TCRdb table, and some are missing; sequencing was by immunoSEQ multiplex PCR. The sample yields around 300,000 clones, 80% to 90% seen once. With regard to this clone: Its antigen is currently unknown.

Study-wide findings and caveats: Relative to placebo recipients, vaccine recipients exhibited elevated spike-specific TCR breadth.

This clonotype was obtained from a person aged 18-60 years who received the Ad26.COV2.S COVID-19 vaccine or a placebo. The sequenced sample was peripheral blood, obtained in a trial of Ad26.COV2.S vaccine versus placebo. The chain has TRBV4-1 and TRBJ2-7; D remains unclear. The CDR3 reads CASSPDPDPVYEQYF. CDR3 coding DNA: TGCGCCAGCAGCCCCGACCCGGACCCGGTCTACGAGCAGTACTTC.